The clone carrying this T cell receptor beta chain was seen more than once but under ten times. This specimen comes from a study of cytomegalovirus exposure and HLA in healthy donors. The PCR used 60 Vbeta and 13 Jbeta primers. Sequenced by immunoSEQ multiplex PCR; TCRdb stores in-frame clones only, minus some. The sample lists about 160,000 clones, roughly 82% occurring once. The CDR3 consists of 13 residues. CDR1 is SQVTM, CDR2 ANQGSEA, per germline. With 0 bases clipped from V and 7 bases from J, the junction kept 4 bases outside the gene matches. The source of this sequence is a girl between 10 and 17 years old in good health and CMV-seropositive. The material sequenced was PBMCs. The genes are TRBV29-1 and TRBJ1-2; 8 bases align to TRBD1. CDR3 nucleotides: TGCAGCGTTGAAGAATGGACAGGGCCTGGCTACACCTTC. The encoded protein is CSVEEWTGPGYTF.